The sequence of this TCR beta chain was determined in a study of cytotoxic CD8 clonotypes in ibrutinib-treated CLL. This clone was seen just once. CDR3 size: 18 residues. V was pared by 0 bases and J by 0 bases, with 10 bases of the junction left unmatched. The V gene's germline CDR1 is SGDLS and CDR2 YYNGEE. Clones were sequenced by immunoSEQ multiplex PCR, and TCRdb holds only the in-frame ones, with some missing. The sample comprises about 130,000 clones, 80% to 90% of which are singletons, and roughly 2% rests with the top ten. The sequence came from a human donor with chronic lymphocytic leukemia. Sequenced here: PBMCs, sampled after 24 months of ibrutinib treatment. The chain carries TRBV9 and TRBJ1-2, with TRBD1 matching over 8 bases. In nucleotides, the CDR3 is TGTGCCAGCAGCGTAGCCGGAGCAGGGGGCGCTTCTAACTATGGCTACACCTTC. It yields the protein CASSVAGAGGASNYGYTF.